This T cell receptor beta chain was observed in a study of T-cell reconstitution after alpha-beta-depleted transplantation in children. Preparation of the TCRbeta library involved a method that used unique molecular identifiers. In TCRdb, the PCR reads were re-called with MiXCR into one record per CDR3 protein. The table lists about 540,000 distinct CDR3 sequences, around 19% of them singletons, with 3.3% in the top ten. Germline CDR1 SGHTA, CDR2 FQGNSA. V was clipped by 1 base and J by 7 bases; unmatched bases: 8. This CDR3 is 16 amino acids long. This clonotype was sampled from a human donor who donated a stem cell graft to a child with acute lymphoblastic leukemia. The rearrangement joins TRBV7-2 to TRBJ2-1; 9 bases are shared with TRBD2. Source: PBMCs from the stem cell graft donor, taken from the stem cell graft. CDR3 sequence: CASSLGLAGPLNEQFF. The CDR3, as DNA: TGTGCCAGCAGCTTAGGTCTAGCGGGGCCTCTAAATGAGCAGTTCTTC.